Sequencing of this T cell receptor beta chain was carried out in a study of Ad26.COV2.S vaccination and SARS-CoV-2 variants. As for the study in general: Ad26.COV2.S, an intramuscular injection, was given once or twice 56 days apart.

Using immunoSEQ multiplex PCR, the repertoire was profiled, and TCRdb retains in-frame clones only, with some absent. Found here are hundreds of thousands of clones, 80% to 90% of them singletons; the top ten hold roughly 5%. Study results and caveats: Measurement of non-spike TCR breadth gave similar results in vaccine and placebo recipients. The TCR breadth and depth analyses may have produced an underestimate of total T cell responses.

Trimming took 0 bases from V and 4 from J, leaving 23 bases between them. The CDR3 has 19 residues. CDR1 and CDR2 from the germline V gene are SGHDT and YYEEEE. On this clone itself: Its antigen is still unknown.

Treatment defined: approximately 18 received Ad26.COV2.S at low or high dose, single or two shots; about five received placebo; per-sample allocation not given. Following the first vaccine or placebo injection, samples were taken on day 63. Vaccine was an Ad26 vector expressing Wuhan-strain SARS-CoV-2 spike. The chain links TRBV5-6 to TRBJ1-5, with D possibly TRBD1 on 6 matching bases. Here the sequenced sample was peripheral blood, taken in a trial of Ad26.COV2.S vaccine versus placebo. The sequence was obtained from a person between 18 and 65 years old who received the Ad26.COV2.S COVID-19 vaccine or a placebo. CDR3 sequence: CASSLERGGAGEENQPQHF. In nucleotides, the CDR3 is TGTGCCAGCAGCTTGGAGCGTGGTGGGGCAGGGGAGGAAAATCAGCCCCAGCATTTT.